This T cell receptor beta chain was recorded in a study of regulatory T cells in long-lasting Graves disease. V lost 4 bases to trimming and J lost 2 bases; unmatched junction nucleotides: 9. Germline V gene lookup returns CDR1 SGHRS and CDR2 YFSETQ. CDR3 length: 17 residues. This clonotype has at least ten counts. iRepertoire HTBI primers and Arm-PCR of CDR3 regions built TCR beta libraries. TCRdb reanalysed the multiplex PCR reads using MiXCR and keeps one entry per CDR3 protein. Of more than 350,000 distinct CDR3 sequences listed, about 16% are singletons. Time point defined: newly diagnosed GD, antithyroid drugs for less than 3 months. Generation of the TCR library employed RNA extracted from PBMCs. These data are also associated with another study on T cells in Graves' hyperthyroidism and ophthalmopathy. That work states: The TCR CDR3 first-round RT-PCR relied on the HTBI primer set. Blood samples included most of the expanded thyroid clonotypes exceeding 0.001. Through a model of 13 V-J features, ophthalmopathy was separated from stable hyperthyroidism.

Here the sequenced sample was peripheral blood mononuclear cells (PBMCs), taken at new diagnosis, from a patient treated with antithyroid drugs. The clonotype comes from a woman under 40 with Graves disease. This sequence joins TRBV5-1 and TRBJ2-7; 13 nucleotides line up with TRBD2. The CDR3 here is CASSHGTSGTLTYEQYF. The CDR3 DNA follows: TGCGCCAGCAGCCACGGGACTAGCGGGACCTTAACCTACGAGCAGTACTTC.